This paragraph reports one TCR beta chain. This sample stems from a study of control samples from healthy donors and cancer patients. The CDR3 loop spans 14 amino acids. CDR1 is MNHEY, CDR2 SVGAGI, per germline. V lost 3 bases, J lost 1 base, and 7 bases lay in between. Clones were sequenced by immunoSEQ multiplex PCR, and TCRdb holds only the in-frame ones, with some missing. In the table there are tens of thousands of clones, approximately 88% of which are singletons. The sequenced sample consisted of blood. The rearrangement joins TRBV6-5 to TRBJ1-5, with D unresolved. This clonotype originated in a man between 45 and 60 years old in good health. The CDR3: CASSYAASNQPQHF. DNA for the CDR3: TGTGCCAGCAGTTATGCCGCGAGCAATCAGCCCCAGCATTTT.